The 5 T cell receptor beta chains below were found in one sample sequenced in a study of T-cell memory formation after mild COVID-19. In TCRdb, the 5' RACE reads were re-called with MiXCR into one record per CDR3 protein. Of a few hundred thousand distinct CDR3 sequences in the sample, about 17% are singletons; the top ten hold around a fifth. What was sequenced was PBMCs or a T cell subset sorted from them (not recorded which). The origin of the receptors is a man between 18 and 35 years old who had mild COVID-19 (a few samples of this study predate the infection). Cell type and time point are not known.

V and J are TRBV9 and TRBJ1-1; no firm D call. Between the trimmed V and J ends, which lost 0 bases and 1 base, there was a span of 7 bases. The CDR3 runs 14 residues. CDR1 is SGDLS and CDR2 is YYNGEE in the germline V gene. As DNA, the CDR3 is TGTGCCAGCAGCGTAGCGGCCGCGAACACTGAAGCTTTCTTT. Amino acid sequence: CASSVAAANTEAFF.

This clonotype showed up just a few times. The chain has TRBV6-1 and TRBJ2-3, with TRBD2 matching 9 bases. The CDR3 has 17 residues. The V and J ends lost 2 bases and 2 bases, in that order; junction bases with no gene match: 8. Germline assignment: CDR1 MNHNS and CDR2 SASEGT. CDR3 bases: TGTGCCAGCAGTGAATTAGGCCTAGCGGGGACCACAGATACGCAGTATTTT. Amino acids: CASSELGLAGTTDTQYF.

The rearrangement uses TRBV7-2 and TRBJ2-7, with 7 nucleotides matching TRBD2. The germline gives CDR1 SGHTA, CDR2 FQGNSA. The CDR3 is 15 residues long. Germline trimming cut 4 bases from V and 1 base from J; bases unmatched to any gene: 7. This CDR3 is CASSSIAGYSYEQYF. The CDR3 DNA reads TGTGCCAGCAGCTCGATAGCGGGTTATTCCTACGAGCAGTACTTC.

This clonotype was detected only a few times. The chain couples TRBV28 to TRBJ2-3; D is ambiguous. From germline, CDR1 is MDHEN and CDR2 SYDVKM. The CDR3 sequence is 14 residues long. Deletions cut 6 bases from V and 0 bases from J, with 10 bases between. CDR3 sequence reads: CASREIISTDTQYF. The DNA of the CDR3 is TGTGCCAGCAGGGAGATTATAAGCACAGATACGCAGTATTTT.

This clonotype was found a few times. The CDR3 loop is CASSMGSLIMNTEAFF. CDR3 nucleotide sequence: TGTGCCAGCAGCATGGGGAGCCTTATAATGAACACTGAAGCTTTCTTT. The chain is built from TRBV7-2 and TRBJ1-1, with no clear D. This CDR3 spans 16 amino acids. Germline assignment: CDR1 SGHTA and CDR2 FQGNSA. V shed 5 bases and J shed 0 bases, with 16 bases lying between them.